The 6 T cell receptor beta chains below come from one sample, sequenced in a study of blood T cell repertoires in COVID-19. Some clones are missing from TCRdb's copy, which holds only in-frame ones; the method was immunoSEQ multiplex PCR. The repertoire holds about 480,000 clones, with nearly 90% as singletons. What was sequenced was PBMCs or T cells enriched from blood (not recorded which). The receptors were sampled from a woman in her late teens or twenties with acute COVID-19.

This rearrangement joins TRBV18 to TRBJ1-1; D is uncertain. V was pared by 3 bases and J by 2 bases, with 10 bases between. The CDR3 contains 14 residues. Germline CDR1 is KGHSH and CDR2 is LQKENI. Here the CDR3 reads CASSPEVLNTEAFF. In nucleotides, the CDR3 is TGTGCCAGCTCACCTGAGGTGCTCAACACTGAAGCTTTCTTT.

This chain links TRBV19 with TRBJ1-5; 11 bases line up with TRBD1. J was trimmed by 6 bases and V by 3 bases; bases with no gene match: 7. This CDR3 contains 16 residues. Germline CDR1 is LNHDA and CDR2 is SQIVND (reference sequence). CDR3 region: CASSILGQGVSQPQHF. The DNA for the CDR3 is TGTGCCAGTAGTATCCTGGGACAGGGGGTTAGTCAGCCCCAGCATTTT.

A note on this clone: The junction does not match germline at one end; this may be a read error. The rearrangement joins TRBV6-1 to TRBJ1-1; a possible D gene is TRBD1 (5 bases). Germline loops: CDR1 MNHNS, CDR2 SASEGT. The CDR3 is 13 amino acids. As DNA, the CDR3 is TGTGCCAGCCGTGACGCCGGGGGTACTGAAGCTTTCTTT. Protein sequence: CASRDAGGTEAFF.

The gene calls are TRBV11-3 and TRBJ2-3; no clear D. Trimming took off 4 bases at V and 6 bases at J, with 5 bases between the two ends. Germline values: CDR1 SGHNT, CDR2 YENEEA. The CDR3 is 11 amino acids. As DNA, the CDR3 is TGTGCCAGCAGCTCTCAGGATACGCAGTATTTT. This translates into CASSSQDTQYF.

This chain connects TRBV6-5 to TRBJ2-7; TRBD1 is a possible D gene (6 bases). This CDR3 has 13 residues. V lost 6 bases, J lost 5 bases, and 14 bases lay in between. Germline V gives CDR1 MNHEY, CDR2 SVGAGI. CDR3 sequence: CASRDSLHDEQYF. The CDR3 nucleotides are TGTGCCAGCAGGGACAGTCTTCACGACGAGCAGTACTTC.

The chain employs TRBV2 and TRBJ2-7; 7 bases are a match to TRBD2. This CDR3 contains 15 residues. Germline CDR1 SNHLY, CDR2 FYNNEI. Germline trimming cut 6 bases from V and 0 bases from J; bases unmatched to any gene: 8. The CDR3 nucleotides are TGTGCCAGCAGGGCCACTAGCGCAAGCTCCTACGAGCAGTACTTC. This codes for CASRATSASSYEQYF.